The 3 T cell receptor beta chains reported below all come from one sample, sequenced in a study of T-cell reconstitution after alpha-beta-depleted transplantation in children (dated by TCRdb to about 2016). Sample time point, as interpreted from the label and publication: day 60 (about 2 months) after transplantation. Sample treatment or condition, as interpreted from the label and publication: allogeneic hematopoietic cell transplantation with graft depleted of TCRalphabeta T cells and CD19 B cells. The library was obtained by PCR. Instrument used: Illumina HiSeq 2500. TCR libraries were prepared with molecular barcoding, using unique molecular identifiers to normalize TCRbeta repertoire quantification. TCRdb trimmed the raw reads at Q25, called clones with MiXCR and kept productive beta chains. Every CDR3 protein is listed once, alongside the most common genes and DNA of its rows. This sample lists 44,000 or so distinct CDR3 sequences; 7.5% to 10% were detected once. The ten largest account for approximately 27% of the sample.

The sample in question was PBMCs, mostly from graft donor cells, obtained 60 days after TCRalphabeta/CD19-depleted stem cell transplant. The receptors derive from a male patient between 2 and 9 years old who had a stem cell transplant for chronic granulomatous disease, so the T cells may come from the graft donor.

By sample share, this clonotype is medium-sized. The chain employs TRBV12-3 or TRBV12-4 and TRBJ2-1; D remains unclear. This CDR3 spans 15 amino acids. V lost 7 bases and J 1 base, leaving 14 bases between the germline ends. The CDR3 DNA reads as TGTGCCAGCACTGATGACCTGGGGTCCTACAATGAGCAGTTCTTC. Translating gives CASTDDLGSYNEQFF.

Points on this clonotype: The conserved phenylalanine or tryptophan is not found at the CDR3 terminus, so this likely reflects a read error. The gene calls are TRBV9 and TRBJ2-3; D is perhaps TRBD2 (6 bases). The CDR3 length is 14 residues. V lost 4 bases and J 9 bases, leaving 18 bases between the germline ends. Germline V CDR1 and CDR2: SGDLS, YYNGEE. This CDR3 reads CASSYTSSVETQYL. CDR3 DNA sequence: TGTGCCAGCAGCTATACTTCTAGCGTGGAGACGCAGTATTTA.

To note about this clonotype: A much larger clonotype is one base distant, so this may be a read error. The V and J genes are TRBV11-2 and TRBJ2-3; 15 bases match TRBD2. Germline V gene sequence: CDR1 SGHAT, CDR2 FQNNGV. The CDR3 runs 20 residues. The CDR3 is CASSIRLGLAGGRGTNTQYF. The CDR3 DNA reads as TGTGCCAGCAGCATACGATTAGGACTAGCGGGAGGGCGGGGCACAAATACGCAGTATTTT.